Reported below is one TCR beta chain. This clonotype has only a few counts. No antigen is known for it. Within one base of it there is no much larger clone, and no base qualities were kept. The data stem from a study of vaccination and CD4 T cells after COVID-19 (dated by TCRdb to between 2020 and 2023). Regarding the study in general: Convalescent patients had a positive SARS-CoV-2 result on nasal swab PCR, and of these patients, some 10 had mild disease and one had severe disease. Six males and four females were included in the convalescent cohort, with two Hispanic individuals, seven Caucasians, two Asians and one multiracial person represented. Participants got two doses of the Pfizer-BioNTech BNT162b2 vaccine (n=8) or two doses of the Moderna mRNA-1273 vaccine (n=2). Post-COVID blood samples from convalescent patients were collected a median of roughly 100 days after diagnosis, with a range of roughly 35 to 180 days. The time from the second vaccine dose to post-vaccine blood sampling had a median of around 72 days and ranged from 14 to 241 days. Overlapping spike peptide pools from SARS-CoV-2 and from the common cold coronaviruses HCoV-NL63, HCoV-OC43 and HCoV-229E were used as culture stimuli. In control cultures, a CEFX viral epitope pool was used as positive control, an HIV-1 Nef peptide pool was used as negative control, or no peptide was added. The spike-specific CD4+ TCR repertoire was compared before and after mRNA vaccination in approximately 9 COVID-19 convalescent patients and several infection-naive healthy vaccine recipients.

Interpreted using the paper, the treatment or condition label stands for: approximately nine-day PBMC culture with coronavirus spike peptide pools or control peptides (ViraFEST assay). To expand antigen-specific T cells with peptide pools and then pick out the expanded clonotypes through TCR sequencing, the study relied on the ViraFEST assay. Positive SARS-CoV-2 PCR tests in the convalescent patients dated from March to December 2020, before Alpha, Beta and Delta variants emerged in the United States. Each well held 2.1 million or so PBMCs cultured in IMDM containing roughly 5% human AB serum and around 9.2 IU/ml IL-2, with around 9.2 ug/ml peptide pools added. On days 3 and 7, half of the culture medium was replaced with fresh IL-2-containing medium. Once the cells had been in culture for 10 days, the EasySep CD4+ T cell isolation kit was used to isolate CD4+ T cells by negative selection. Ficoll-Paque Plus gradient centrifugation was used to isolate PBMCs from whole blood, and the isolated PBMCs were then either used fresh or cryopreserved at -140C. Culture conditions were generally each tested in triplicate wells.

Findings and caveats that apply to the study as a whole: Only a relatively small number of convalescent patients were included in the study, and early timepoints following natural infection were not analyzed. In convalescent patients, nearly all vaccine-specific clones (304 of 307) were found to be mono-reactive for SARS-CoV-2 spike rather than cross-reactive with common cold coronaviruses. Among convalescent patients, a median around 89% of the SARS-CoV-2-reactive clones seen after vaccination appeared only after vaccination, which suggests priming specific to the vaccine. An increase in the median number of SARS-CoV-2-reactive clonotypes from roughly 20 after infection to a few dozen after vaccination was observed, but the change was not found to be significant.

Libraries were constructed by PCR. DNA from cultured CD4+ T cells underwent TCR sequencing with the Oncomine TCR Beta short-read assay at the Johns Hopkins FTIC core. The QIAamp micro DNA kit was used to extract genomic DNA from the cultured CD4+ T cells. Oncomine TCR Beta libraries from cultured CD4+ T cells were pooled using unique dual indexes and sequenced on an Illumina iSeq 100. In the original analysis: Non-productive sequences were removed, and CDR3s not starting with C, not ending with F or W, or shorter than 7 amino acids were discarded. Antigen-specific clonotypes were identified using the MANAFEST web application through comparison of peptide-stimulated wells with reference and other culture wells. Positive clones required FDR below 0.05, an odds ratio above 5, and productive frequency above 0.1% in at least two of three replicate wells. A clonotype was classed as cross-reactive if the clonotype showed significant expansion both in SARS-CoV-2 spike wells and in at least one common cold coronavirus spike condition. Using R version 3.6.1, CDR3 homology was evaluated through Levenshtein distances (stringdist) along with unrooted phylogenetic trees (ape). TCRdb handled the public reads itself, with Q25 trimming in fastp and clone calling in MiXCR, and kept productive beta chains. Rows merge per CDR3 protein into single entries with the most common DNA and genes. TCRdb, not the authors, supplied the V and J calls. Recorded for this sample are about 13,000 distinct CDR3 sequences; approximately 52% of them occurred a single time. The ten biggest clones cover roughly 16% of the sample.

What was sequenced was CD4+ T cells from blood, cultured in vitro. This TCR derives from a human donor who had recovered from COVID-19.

The DNA sequence follows: TGTGCCAGCAACACTAACAGGGCATGGGGAGATACGCAGTATTTT. The encoded protein is CASNTNRAWGDTQYF. The chain joins TRBV6-1 to TRBJ2-3, with TRBD1 tentatively as D gene (6 bases match). CDR1 and CDR2 (MNHNS, SASEGT) derive from the germline V gene. The CDR3 covers 15 residues, taking in both the cysteine and the phenylalanine. Only CDR3 DNA remains: 45 bases, in frame from the first base. The V and J ends are trimmed by 7 bases and 5 bases, leaving 19 bases between them.